This entry lists 15 T cell receptor beta chains sequenced from one sample in a study of molecular identifiers for immune sequencing clone quantification. Each CDR3 protein gets one entry after TCRdb re-called the PCR reads with MiXCR. The repertoire consists of 97,000 or so distinct CDR3 sequences, with around 37% occurring once and the leading ten covering less than 10%. The specimen was naive CD8+ T cells from blood, with Jurkat cell RNA spiked in. Subset described: FACS-sorted CD8+CD4-CCR7+CD45RA+ naive T cells. The receptors come from a human donor in good health. Some libraries in this study had Jurkat cell RNA spiked in.

V gene TRBV9 combines with J gene TRBJ2-2; unclear D gene. Germline CDR1 reads SGDLS; CDR2 reads YYNGEE. The CDR3 totals 13 residues. Trimming cost V 0 bases and J 6 bases, with 6 bases left between them. The DNA for the CDR3 is TGTGCCAGCAGCGTAGGGGATTCCGGGGAGCTGTTTTTT. It codes for CASSVGDSGELFF.

This clonotype has more than one count but fewer than ten. The V gene is TRBV5-6, the J gene TRBJ1-1; D is unclear. Per the germline V gene, CDR1 is SGHDT and CDR2 is YYEEEE. The CDR3 contains 14 residues. V dropped 4 bases and J dropped 1 base, with 11 bases sitting between them. CDR3 region: CASSPIGSNTEAFF. In DNA form, the CDR3 reads TGTGCCAGCAGCCCCATAGGGTCGAACACTGAAGCTTTCTTT.

The chain combines TRBV7-8 with TRBJ2-5; 7 nucleotides line up with TRBD1. After removal of 3 bases from V and 4 bases from J, the junction contained 11 bases not matched to a gene. Germline CDR1 reads SGHVS; CDR2 reads FQNEAQ. This CDR3 has 16 residues. DNA of the CDR3: TGTGCCAGCAGCTTTGGGACAGCCTATCTGGGAGAGACCCAGTACTTC. Translation gives CASSFGTAYLGETQYF.

The rearrangement uses TRBV28 and TRBJ2-5; 13 nucleotides align to TRBD2. Germline V gene sequence: CDR1 MDHEN, CDR2 SYDVKM. The CDR3 totals 17 residues. V lost 3 bases and J lost 9; bases outside the gene matches: 13. This chain's CDR3 is CASSFEGLAGVKEPQYF. DNA of the CDR3: TGTGCCAGCAGTTTTGAAGGACTAGCGGGAGTTAAGGAGCCCCAGTACTTC.

V is TRBV20-1 and J is TRBJ1-6, with D possibly TRBD1 on 6 matching bases. Trimming took off 5 bases at V and 7 bases at J, with 15 bases between the two ends. CDR3 size: 14 residues. Germline CDR1 is DFQATT and CDR2 is SNEGSKA (reference sequence). The CDR3 region has the DNA TGCAGTGCTCACGCAGGGGAGGCAAATTCACCCCTCCACTTT. Amino acids: CSAHAGEANSPLHF.

A remark on this clonotype: One junction end disagrees with the germline gene, perhaps due to a read error. This rearrangement joins TRBV4-3 to TRBJ1-1; 7 positions match TRBD1. The CDR3 extends over 13 amino acids. The germline gives CDR1 LGHNA, CDR2 YSLEER. Here the CDR3 DNA reads TGCGCCAGCAGCCAAGTAGGGGGCACTGAAGCTTACTTT. As protein: CASSQVGGTEAYF.

On this clonotype: The missing conserved phenylalanine or tryptophan at the end of this CDR3 makes a read error likely. This chain connects TRBV6-5 to TRBJ2-7; 10 nucleotides agree with TRBD2. This CDR3 region has 15 residues. The trim removed 6 bases at V and 4 bases at J, leaving 9 bases unmatched. Looked up from germline, CDR1 is MNHEY and CDR2 is SVGAGI. The CDR3 sequence is CASRSGTSVWYEQYY. DNA for the CDR3: TGTGCCAGCAGGTCCGGGACTAGCGTTTGGTACGAGCAGTACTAC.

Remarks on this clonotype: An end of the junction differs from the germline gene, which may be a read error. The chain couples TRBV13 to TRBJ2-4; no definite D call. The germline V gene has CDR1 PRHDT and CDR2 FYEKMQ (reference sequence). The CDR3 length is 18 residues. CDR3 in amino acids: CASSLVAADRLAKTIQYF. In DNA form, the CDR3 reads TGTGCCAGCAGCTTAGTGGCAGCCGATCGTTTAGCCAAAACCATTCAGTACTTC.

The chain joins TRBV9 to TRBJ2-1; D is undetermined. The CDR3 length is 13 residues. With 2 bases removed from V and 10 bases from J, the gap between germline ends came to 13 bases. Germline loops: CDR1 SGDLS, CDR2 YYNGEE. The chain's CDR3 is CASSVTSLTEQFF. CDR3 in DNA: TGTGCCAGCAGCGTGACTTCCCTCACCGAGCAGTTCTTC.

The chain joins TRBV6-2 or TRBV6-3 to TRBJ1-2; D is unresolved. The CDR3 loop spans 12 amino acids. Germline-derived CDR1 and CDR2 are MNHEY and SVGEGT. The V and J ends lost 2 bases and 5 bases respectively, with 6 bases between them. The CDR3 here is CASSYRLYGYTF. The CDR3 DNA follows: TGTGCCAGCAGTTACCGCCTATATGGCTACACCTTC.

This clonotype was recorded a few times. J is TRBJ1-1 and V is TRBV11-2; D gene uncertain. The germline gives CDR1 SGHAT, CDR2 FQNNGV. Trimming shortened V by 1 base and J by 1 base, and 7 bases separated the two germline ends. This CDR3 has 14 amino acids. DNA for the CDR3: TGTGCCAGCAGCTTAGGGAAGGAGAACACTGAAGCTTTCTTT. This codes for CASSLGKENTEAFF.

The rearrangement links TRBV2 to TRBJ2-7; 13 positions match TRBD2. Trimming took 6 bases from V and 2 from J; bases not matched to a gene: 1. Germline V gene lookup returns CDR1 SNHLY and CDR2 FYNNEI. This CDR3 is built from 14 residues. CDR3 in DNA: TGTGCCAGCAGAGGACTAGCGGGAGCCTACGAGCAGTACTTC. Amino acids: CASRGLAGAYEQYF. The variable domain in full, with the rest retrieved from reference TRBV2 and TRBJ2-7, is EPEVTQTPSHQVTQMGQEVILRCVPISNHLYFYWYRQILGQKVEFLVSFYNNEISEKSEIFDDQFSVERPDGSNFTLKIRSTKLEDSAMYFCASRGLAGAYEQYFGPGTRLTVT.

This chain connects TRBV11-3 to TRBJ2-7, with D perhaps assigned TRBD1 or TRBD2 (5 bases each). Trimming stripped 5 bases from V and 4 bases from J, with 12 bases between. The CDR3 length is 13 residues. Per the germline V gene, CDR1 is SGHNT and CDR2 is YENEEA. The DNA for the CDR3 is TGTGCCAGCAGCCCGACAGCGGATTACGAGCAGTACTTC. Translated, it gives CASSPTADYEQYF.

This clonotype is a singleton in its sample. This chain connects TRBV21-1 to TRBJ2-5; no check of the table's D call, TRBD1, against the DNA was made. TRBV21-1 is a pseudogene locus. The CDR3 has 13 residues. The CDR3: CASSGDRKETQYF. The CDR3 DNA reads TGTGCCAGCAGCGGTGACAGAAAAGAGACCCAGTACTTC.

This clonotype was counted only a few times. The chain carries TRBV20-1 and TRBJ1-3; D not resolved. CDR1 is DFQATT and CDR2 is SNEGSKA in the germline V gene (reference sequence). V was trimmed by 4 bases and J by 0 bases, leaving 10 bases between them. The CDR3 extends over 14 amino acids. DNA for the CDR3: TGCAGTGCTATTCCACTACTCTCTGGAAACACCATATATTTT. It is translated as CSAIPLLSGNTIYF.